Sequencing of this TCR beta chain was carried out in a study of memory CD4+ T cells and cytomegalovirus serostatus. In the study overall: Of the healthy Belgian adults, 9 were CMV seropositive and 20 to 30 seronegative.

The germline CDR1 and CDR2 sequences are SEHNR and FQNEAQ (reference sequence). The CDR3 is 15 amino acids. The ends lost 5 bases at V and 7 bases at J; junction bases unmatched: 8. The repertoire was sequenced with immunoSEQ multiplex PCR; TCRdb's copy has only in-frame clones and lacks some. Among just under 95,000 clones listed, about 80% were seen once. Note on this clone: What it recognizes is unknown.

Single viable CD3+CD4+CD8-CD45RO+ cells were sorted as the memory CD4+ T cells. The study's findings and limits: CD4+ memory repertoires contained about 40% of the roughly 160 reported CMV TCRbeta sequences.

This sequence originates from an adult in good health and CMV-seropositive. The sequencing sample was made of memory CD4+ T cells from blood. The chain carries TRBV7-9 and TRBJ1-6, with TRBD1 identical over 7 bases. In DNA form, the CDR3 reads TGTGCCAGCAGCCCTATACAGGGGACCAATTCACCCCTCCACTTT. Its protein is CASSPIQGTNSPLHF.